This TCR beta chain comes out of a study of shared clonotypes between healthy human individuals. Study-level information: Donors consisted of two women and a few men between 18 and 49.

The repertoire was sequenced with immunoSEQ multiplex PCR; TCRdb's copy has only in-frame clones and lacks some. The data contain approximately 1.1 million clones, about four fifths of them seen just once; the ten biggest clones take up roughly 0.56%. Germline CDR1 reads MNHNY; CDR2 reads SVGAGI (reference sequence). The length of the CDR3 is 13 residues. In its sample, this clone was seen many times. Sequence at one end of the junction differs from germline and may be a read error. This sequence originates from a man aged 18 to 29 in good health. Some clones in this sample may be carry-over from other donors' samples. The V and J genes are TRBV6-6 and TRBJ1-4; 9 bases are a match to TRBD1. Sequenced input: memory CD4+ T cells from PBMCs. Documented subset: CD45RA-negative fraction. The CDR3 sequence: CASNGGWTGAPDF. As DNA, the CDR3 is TGTGCCAGCAATGGGGGCTGGACAGGGGCCCCCGATTTT.